This T cell receptor beta chain was recovered during a study of identical twins. From the 5' RACE reads, TCRdb called clonotypes with MiXCR, one entry per CDR3 protein. The sample shows a few hundred thousand distinct CDR3 sequences, roughly a quarter of them seen only once. This clonotype turned up a few times. Germline V gene sequence: CDR1 SGHRS, CDR2 YFSETQ. This CDR3 comprises 15 residues. Trimming removed 0 bases at V and 2 bases at J, with 10 bases between. These records were also assigned to another study, of T cells expressing NK-cell markers. This second study notes: Beta-chain profiling covered CD3+CD56+NKG2C+, CD3+CD56+NKG2C- and CD3+CD56-NKG2C+ sorted subsets. Seven sequenced donors out of eight were HCMV-seropositive, one seronegative.

The J gene is TRBJ2-3, the V gene TRBV5-1, with D tentatively TRBD1 or TRBD2 (6 bases each). The sequence was obtained from a woman under 30 in good health. The sample was CD4+ T cells sorted from blood. Here the CDR3 DNA reads TGCGCCAGCAGCTTGGGGGGGGCCTTCACAGATACGCAGTATTTT. As protein: CASSLGGAFTDTQYF.